This passage covers 5 T cell receptor beta chains from one sample sequenced in a study of CD8 T cells in Susac syndrome. RNA in amounts of about 0.45 to 1 ug was reverse transcribed with random hexamers. MiXCR was run by TCRdb on the immunoSEQ multiplex PCR reads, yielding one entry per CDR3 protein. Of 100,000 to 150,000 distinct CDR3 sequences in the sample, 85% to 95% were seen once. Input material: CD4+ T cells from PBMCs. The source of these receptors is a human donor with multiple sclerosis.

V and J are TRBV7-3 and TRBJ1-1; D is unclear. Per germline, CDR1 SGHTA and CDR2 FQGTGA. V gave up 5 bases and J gave up 1 base, with 8 bases separating them. CDR3 length: 13 residues. The CDR3 loop is CASSGQRNTEAFF. The CDR3 DNA follows: TGTGCCAGCAGCGGGCAGAGGAACACTGAAGCTTTCTTT.

This clonotype was found once. V usage is TRBV30 and J usage is TRBJ1-1, with 11 bases matching TRBD1. J lost 9 bases, V lost 5 bases, and 2 bases had no gene match. The germline CDR1 and CDR2 sequences are GTSNPN and SVGIG (reference sequence). This CDR3 region has 11 residues. Here the CDR3 reads CAWGQGAQAFF. The CDR3 bases are TGTGCCTGGGGACAGGGGGCCCAAGCTTTCTTT.

The genes are TRBV6-6 and TRBJ1-1, with D tentatively TRBD1 (5 bases). CDR1 is MNHNY, CDR2 SVGAGI, per germline (reference sequence). V dropped 2 bases and J dropped 0 bases, with 10 bases sitting between them. The CDR3 length is 15 residues. The CDR3 sequence: CASSYQTDLNTEAFF. The DNA of the CDR3 is TGTGCCAGCAGTTACCAGACAGATCTGAACACTGAAGCTTTCTTT.

This clonotype appeared once. This sequence joins TRBV3-1 and TRBJ2-1; unclear D gene. Germline-derived CDR1 and CDR2 are LGHDT and YNNKEL (reference sequence). CDR3 length equals 13 residues. The V end was cut by 0 bases, the J end by 8 bases, with 8 bases between. The CDR3 DNA reads TGTGCCAGCAGCCAAGACCCCGACGATGAGCAGTTCTTC. This gives the protein CASSQDPDDEQFF.

The V call is TRBV24-1, the J call TRBJ1-2; D is possibly TRBD1 (6 bases). Germline V gene lookup returns CDR1 KGHDR and CDR2 SFDVKD. The V end lost 8 bases, the J end lost 7 bases, and 19 bases lay between the germline ends. This CDR3 contains 14 residues. The CDR3 loop is CATTPPDRHCGYTF. The CDR3 DNA follows: TGTGCCACCACCCCACCCGACAGGCATTGTGGCTACACCTTC.